These 25 T cell receptor beta chains were sequenced from one sample in a study of cytomegalovirus exposure and HLA in healthy donors. 13 Jbeta primers and 60 Vbeta primers were used for the PCR. Sequencing was performed with immunoSEQ multiplex PCR; in TCRdb, only in-frame clones are kept and a portion is missing. This table has about 150,000 clones, around 9.7% appearing once. The sequenced material came from PBMCs. These receptors all come from a man aged 50-59 years in good health and CMV-seronegative.

This clone has only a few counts. This chain uses TRBV13 with TRBJ2-7; 14 positions agree with TRBD2. V gave up 7 bases and J gave up 4 bases; unmatched junction bases: 3. This CDR3 is built from 14 residues. Germline V lookup: CDR1 PRHDT, CDR2 FYEKMQ (reference sequence). The CDR3 nucleotides are TGTGCCAGCATGACTAGCGGGGGGGCTTACGAGCAGTACTTC. Protein: CASMTSGGAYEQYF. The full variable domain, rest sourced from reference TRBV13 and TRBJ2-7, is AAGVIQSPRHLIKEKRETATLKCYPIPRHDTVYWYQQGPGQDPQFLISFYEKMQSDKGSIPDRFSAQQFSDYHSELNMSSLELGDSALYFCASMTSGGAYEQYFGPGTRLTVT.

This rearrangement joins TRBV2 to TRBJ2-7, with a weak D call TRBD1 (5 bases). V was pared by 1 base and J by 5 bases, with 15 bases between. Per the germline V gene, CDR1 is SNHLY and CDR2 is FYNNEI. The CDR3 spans 15 residues. CDR3 region: CASSEGSGAQHEQYF. The CDR3 DNA reads as TGTGCCAGCAGTGAAGGATCTGGGGCCCAGCACGAGCAGTACTTC.

The chain couples TRBV5-8 to TRBJ1-5, with a possible D match to TRBD1 (5 bases). V lost 2 bases and J lost 2, with 11 bases in between. Germline V gives CDR1 SGHTS, CDR2 YDEGEE. The CDR3 has 15 residues. CDR3 in amino acids: CASSLGRRGNQPQHF. The CDR3 bases are TGTGCCAGCAGCTTAGGCCGCAGGGGCAATCAGCCCCAGCATTTT.

The chain employs TRBV29-1 and TRBJ2-3, with 7 bases identical to TRBD1. This CDR3 region has 13 residues. Germline assignment: CDR1 SQVTM and CDR2 ANQGSEA. The V segment lost 6 bases and the J segment 0 bases; nucleotides outside the gene matches: 3. The DNA for the CDR3 is TGCAGCGTCGAACAGGGGAGCACAGATACGCAGTATTTT. Encoded protein: CSVEQGSTDTQYF.

The chain has TRBV6-5 and TRBJ1-1, with D tentatively TRBD1 (6 bases). Germline loops: CDR1 MNHEY, CDR2 SVGAGI. This CDR3 spans 13 amino acids. With 5 bases removed from V and 2 bases from J, the gap between germline ends came to 9 bases. The CDR3 region has the DNA TGTGCCAGCAGTGTGGACAGTAACACTGAAGCTTTCTTT. It encodes CASSVDSNTEAFF.

V is TRBV30 and J is TRBJ1-1, with 9 bases that match TRBD1. This CDR3 has 12 residues. Germline V lookup: CDR1 GTSNPN, CDR2 SVGIG (reference sequence). The ends lost 5 bases at V and 6 bases at J; junction bases unmatched: 4. CDR3 bases: TGTGCCTGGGGACAGGGGCGCGCTGAAGCTTTCTTT. Encoded protein: CAWGQGRAEAFF.

This chain connects TRBV19 to TRBJ1-2, with no clear D. Trimming left V 3 bases short and J 3 bases short, with 8 bases between. Germline lookup yields CDR1 LNHDA and CDR2 SQIVND (reference sequence). This CDR3 contains 13 residues. CDR3 amino acids: CASSIMEHYGYTF. In DNA form, the CDR3 reads TGTGCCAGTAGTATCATGGAGCACTATGGCTACACCTTC.

The chain joins TRBV7-9 to TRBJ1-6; the match to TRBD1 covers 7 bases. With 5 bases clipped from V and 7 bases from J, the junction kept 5 bases outside the gene matches. Germline CDR1 is SEHNR and CDR2 is FQNEAQ (reference sequence). The CDR3 contains 14 residues. CDR3: CASSPGTANSPLHF. The CDR3 region has the DNA TGTGCCAGCAGCCCCGGGACAGCCAATTCACCCCTCCACTTT.

The rearrangement joins TRBV2 to TRBJ1-5; TRBD1 is a possible D gene (6 bases). Trimming left V 4 bases short and J 6 bases short, with 13 bases between. Germline CDR1 and CDR2: SNHLY and FYNNEI. The CDR3 has 14 amino acids. CDR3 region: CASSVVRRGQPQHF. CDR3 DNA sequence: TGTGCCAGCAGTGTGGTCCGCAGGGGTCAGCCCCAGCATTTT.

This clone was recorded a few times. The chain uses TRBV11-2 and TRBJ1-1; possible D gene TRBD1, 6 bases. Germline CDR1 reads SGHAT; CDR2 reads FQNNGV. The CDR3 totals 13 residues. Trimming shortened V by 5 bases and J by 12 bases, and 19 bases separated the two germline ends. For the CDR3, the DNA is TGTGCCAGCAGCCAGAATGTAGGGGGTAGGCCTTTCTTT. Its translation is CASSQNVGGRPFF.

The chain is built from TRBV7-8 and TRBJ1-2; D may be TRBD1 (5 bases). The CDR3 runs 13 residues. Per the germline V gene, CDR1 is SGHVS and CDR2 is FQNEAQ. V shed 3 bases and J shed 4 bases, with 9 bases lying between them. CDR3 loop: CASSLTDGYGYTF. The CDR3 nucleotides read TGTGCCAGCAGCTTGACAGACGGCTATGGCTACACCTTC. The whole variable domain, filled in from reference TRBV7-8 and TRBJ1-2, reads GAGVSQSPRYKVAKRGQDVALRCDPISGHVSLFWYQQALGQGPEFLTYFQNEAQLDKSGLPSDRFFAERPEGSVSTLKIQRTQQEDSAVYLCASSLTDGYGYTFGSGTRLTVV.

This clone has more than one count but fewer than ten. The V call is TRBV27, the J call TRBJ1-1; TRBD1 aligns across 8 bases. Germline CDR1 is MNHEY and CDR2 is SMNVEV (reference sequence). This CDR3 is 14 amino acids long. After removal of 3 bases from V and 7 bases from J, the junction contained 7 bases not matched to a gene. The CDR3 region is CASSFDRGSGEAFF. The CDR3 DNA is TGTGCCAGCAGTTTCGACAGGGGATCGGGTGAAGCTTTCTTT.

This clone appeared a few times. This chain uses TRBV5-6 with TRBJ1-1; TRBD1 matches 9 bases. V was pared by 0 bases and J by 4 bases, with 7 bases of the junction left unmatched. This CDR3 has 16 residues. Germline V gene data show CDR1 as SGHDT and CDR2 as YYEEEE. DNA for the CDR3: TGTGCCAGCAGCTTGGGGACCGGGACAGGGCTCACTGAAGCTTTCTTT. Translated, it gives CASSLGTGTGLTEAFF.

The CDR3 DNA is TGTGCCAGTAGCTTAGGAGGGCGGGAGACCCAGTACTTC. It encodes CASSLGGRETQYF. The V gene is TRBV19, the J gene TRBJ2-5; a weak D match, TRBD2 (6 bases). The CDR3 is 13 residues long. Germline V lookup: CDR1 LNHDA, CDR2 SQIVND (reference sequence). With 6 bases removed from V and 5 bases from J, the gap between germline ends came to 13 bases. The full variable domain, its missing parts supplied by reference TRBV19 and TRBJ2-5, is DGGITQSPKYLFRKEGQNVTLSCEQNLNHDAMYWYRQDPGQGLRLIYYSQIVNDFQKGDIAEGYSVSREKKESFPLTVTSAQKNPTAFYLCASSLGGRETQYFGPGTRLLVL.

The chain carries TRBV4-2 and TRBJ2-7, with TRBD2 matching over 7 bases. Germline V gene data show CDR1 as LGHNA and CDR2 as YNFKEQ. The trim removed 4 bases at V and 1 base at J, leaving 7 bases unmatched. The CDR3 spans 15 residues. CDR3 sequence reads: CASSRGRAGSYEQYF. CDR3 bases: TGTGCCAGCAGCCGAGGGAGGGCAGGGTCCTACGAGCAGTACTTC.

V usage is TRBV6-5 and J usage is TRBJ2-7, with a tentative D call TRBD1 (6 bases). The length of the CDR3 is 15 residues. Germline V lookup: CDR1 MNHEY, CDR2 SVGAGI. V shed 6 bases and J shed 2 bases, with 17 bases lying between them. CDR3 sequence (DNA): TGTGCCAGCAGGTCCCCAGGGGCAACCACCTACGAGCAGTACTTC. Protein product: CASRSPGATTYEQYF.

The chain couples TRBV29-1 to TRBJ1-3; 8 positions match TRBD1. J was trimmed by 2 bases and V by 6 bases; bases with no gene match: 3. Per germline, CDR1 SQVTM and CDR2 ANQGSEA. The CDR3 covers 13 residues. CDR3 DNA sequence: TGCAGCGTGTTACAGGGGGCTGGAAACACCATATATTTT. Protein sequence: CSVLQGAGNTIYF.

This clone has a handful of counts. The genes are TRBV7-9 and TRBJ2-7, with D tentatively TRBD1 (5 bases). The CDR3 length is 14 residues. V lost 0 bases and J lost 5, with 11 bases in between. Per the germline V gene, CDR1 is SEHNR and CDR2 is FQNEAQ (reference sequence). The CDR3 here is CASSLAGVGHEQYF. The DNA for the CDR3 is TGTGCCAGCAGCTTAGCAGGGGTGGGCCACGAGCAGTACTTC.

This chain links TRBV7-9 with TRBJ2-7; D is ambiguous. The germline CDR1 and CDR2 sequences are SEHNR and FQNEAQ (reference sequence). The length of the CDR3 is 12 residues. V lost 3 bases and J 2 bases, leaving 5 bases between the germline ends. CDR3 DNA: TGTGCCAGCAGCTTCACAGCCTACGAGCAGTACTTC. This codes for CASSFTAYEQYF.

The rearrangement joins TRBV11-2 to TRBJ1-6; 9 positions match TRBD1. This CDR3 spans 15 amino acids. Germline CDR1 SGHAT, CDR2 FQNNGV. J gave up 9 bases and V 2 bases, and 5 bases lay outside the gene matches. For the CDR3, the DNA is TGTGCCAGCAGCTTAAATAAGGACAGGGGTTCACCCCTCCACTTT. Translating gives CASSLNKDRGSPLHF.

This clone was seen more than once but under ten times. The chain recombines TRBV2 with TRBJ1-5, with unresolved D. Germline values: CDR1 SNHLY, CDR2 FYNNEI. V gave up 6 bases and J gave up 6 bases, with 6 bases separating them. The CDR3 is 11 amino acids. The CDR3 loop reads CASRYSQPQHF. The CDR3 DNA reads TGTGCCAGCAGGTATAGTCAGCCCCAGCATTTT.

This clone was detected a few times. The CDR3 spells CASSSTLERGTGELFF. CDR3 coding DNA: TGCGCCAGCAGCTCGACCCTAGAGCGGGGCACCGGGGAGCTGTTTTTT. V is TRBV5-1 and J is TRBJ2-2; 7 bases agree with TRBD2. CDR3 length: 16 amino acids. The germline CDR1 and CDR2 sequences are SGHRS and YFSETQ. Trimming removed 3 bases from V and 4 bases from J; junction bases left unmatched: 9.

The chain couples TRBV18 to TRBJ1-4; D gene ambiguous. V was pared by 1 base and J by 10 bases, with 7 bases between. The length of the CDR3 is 12 residues. Germline assignment: CDR1 KGHSH and CDR2 LQKENI. Here the CDR3 reads CASSPQEGKLFF. CDR3 DNA: TGTGCCAGCTCACCACAGGAGGGAAAACTGTTTTTT. Full variable domain (missing parts from reference TRBV18 and TRBJ1-4): NAGVMQNPRHLVRRRGQEARLRCSPMKGHSHVYWYRQLPEEGLKFMVYLQKENIIDESGMPKERFSAEFPKEGPSILRIQQVVRGDSAAYFCASSPQEGKLFFGSGTQLSVL.

This chain uses TRBV9 with TRBJ2-2, with 7 bases that match TRBD2. V shed 4 bases and J 6 bases; nucleotides not matched to a gene: 15. This CDR3 region has 17 residues. Germline CDR1 and CDR2: SGDLS and YYNGEE. The CDR3 nucleotides are TGTGCCAGCAGCCCCCGAGTTAGCGGGTACGGAGCCGGGGAGCTGTTTTTT. It is translated as CASSPRVSGYGAGELFF.

The genes are TRBV6-1 and TRBJ2-1; 11 bases fit TRBD2. From germline, CDR1 is MNHNS and CDR2 SASEGT. The CDR3 spans 15 residues. V lost 4 bases, J lost 10 bases, and 9 bases stayed unmatched. The DNA for the CDR3 is TGTGCCAGCAGTGTGGTAGCGGGAGGGGAGGGGGAGCAGTTCTTC. Translated: CASSVVAGGEGEQFF.